This T cell receptor (beta chain) was observed in a study of cytomegalovirus exposure and HLA in healthy donors. Study observations and caveats: According to the study, roughly 160 TCR beta chains were cytomegalovirus-associated. The classifier reportedly diagnosed cytomegalovirus status with high sensitivity and specificity.

To note about this clone: The antigen is unknown.

This CDR3 comprises 19 residues. Germline-derived CDR1 and CDR2 are LNHDA and SQIVND (reference sequence). Trimming pared 4 bases from V and 4 bases from J, leaving 28 bases between. Measured with immunoSEQ multiplex PCR; TCRdb has only the in-frame clones, and not every one. The table lists 150,000 to 200,000 clones, 84% of them singletons. The chain joins TRBV19 to TRBJ1-1, with no clear D. Sequencing used PBMCs. The TCR originated in a man aged 30 to 39 in good health and CMV-seropositive. The CDR3 spells CASSTPSRGLRDRSTEAFF. CDR3 bases: TGTGCCAGTAGTACCCCCAGCCGTGGTCTGAGAGATCGGAGCACTGAAGCTTTCTTT.